This TCR beta chain was sequenced in a study of cytomegalovirus exposure and HLA in healthy donors. Germline V lookup: CDR1 SSHAT, CDR2 FNYEAQ (reference sequence). Losses at the gene ends were 5 bases for V and 8 bases for J; bases not matched to a gene: 3. The CDR3 loop spans 13 amino acids. This PCR relied on a set of 60 Vbeta primers and 13 Jbeta primers. Using immunoSEQ multiplex PCR, the repertoire was profiled, and TCRdb retains in-frame clones only, with some absent. Counted here are about 100,000 clones, 73% occurring once; the ten biggest clones make up 6.5% to 8.5%. What was sequenced was PBMCs. The TCR comes from a man aged 30-40 years in good health and CMV-seronegative. V gene TRBV7-7 combines with J gene TRBJ2-3; 11 positions match TRBD1. The CDR3 region is CASSGQGAGTQYF. CDR3 nucleotides: TGTGCCAGCAGCGGACAGGGGGCTGGTACGCAGTATTTT.